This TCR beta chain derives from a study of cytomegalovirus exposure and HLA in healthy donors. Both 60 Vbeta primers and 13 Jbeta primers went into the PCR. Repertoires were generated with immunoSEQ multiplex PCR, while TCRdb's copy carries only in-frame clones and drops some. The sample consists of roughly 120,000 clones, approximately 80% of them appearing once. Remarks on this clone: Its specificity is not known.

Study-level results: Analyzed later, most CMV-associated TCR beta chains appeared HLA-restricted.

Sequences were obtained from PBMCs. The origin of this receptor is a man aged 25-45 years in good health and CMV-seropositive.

The CDR3 loop reads CASSAQGVGYGYTF. CDR3 nucleotide sequence: TGTGCCAGCAGCGCGCAGGGTGTCGGCTATGGCTACACCTTC. The chain is built from TRBV9 and TRBJ1-2, with D tentatively TRBD1 (5 bases). V dropped 3 bases and J dropped 4 bases, with 13 bases sitting between them. CDR3 size: 14 residues. Germline lookup yields CDR1 SGDLS and CDR2 YYNGEE. The variable domain in full, with the rest retrieved from reference TRBV9 and TRBJ1-2, is DSGVTQTPKHLITATGQRVTLRCSPRSGDLSVYWYQQSLDQGLQFLIQYYNGEERAKGNILERFSAQQFPDLHSELNLSSLELGDSALYFCASSAQGVGYGYTFGSGTRLTVV.